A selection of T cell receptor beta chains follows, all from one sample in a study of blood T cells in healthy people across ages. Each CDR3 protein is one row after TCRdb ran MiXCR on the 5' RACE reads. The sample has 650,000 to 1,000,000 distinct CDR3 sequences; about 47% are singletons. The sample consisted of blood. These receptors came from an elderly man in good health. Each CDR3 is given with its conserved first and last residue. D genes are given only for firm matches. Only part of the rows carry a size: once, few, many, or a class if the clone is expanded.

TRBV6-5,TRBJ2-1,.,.,TGTGCCAGCAGTTACGACTGGGATGAGCAGTTCTTC,CASSYDWDEQFF
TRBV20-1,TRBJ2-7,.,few,TGCAGTGCTCCGAACTACCCTCGGGGGACCGAGCAGTACTTC,CSAPNYPRGTEQYF
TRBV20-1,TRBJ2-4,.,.,TGCAGTGCTCTTAGAGTCAGGGGAGGGAAAAACATTCAGTACTTC,CSALRVRGGKNIQYF
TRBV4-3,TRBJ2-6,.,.,TGCGCCAGCAGCCAAGATTTCGGCCCCTCTGGGGCCAACGTCCTGACTTTC,CASSQDFGPSGANVLTF
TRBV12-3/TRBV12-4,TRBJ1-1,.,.,TGTGCCAGCAGCCCAGAGGCAGGGCTTCCGAGCAGCACTGAAGCTTTCTTT,CASSPEAGLPSSTEAFF
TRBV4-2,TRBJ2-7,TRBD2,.,TGTGCCAGCAGCCAAGAGGCCCTAGCGGCAAGAGACGAGCAGTACTTC,CASSQEALAARDEQYF
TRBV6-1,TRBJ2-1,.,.,TGTGCCAGCAGCATAATCAGTAGCTCCTACAATGAGCAGTTCTTC,CASSIISSSYNEQFF
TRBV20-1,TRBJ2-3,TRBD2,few,TGCAGTGCTAGTGTAGCGGGGATGGCCAGCACAGATACGCAGTATTTT,CSASVAGMASTDTQYF
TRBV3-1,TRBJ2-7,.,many,TGTGCCAGCAGCCATCGGGCGCCCTACGAGCAGTACTTC,CASSHRAPYEQYF
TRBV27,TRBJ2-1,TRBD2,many,TGTGCCAGCAGTTTAATTCTAAGCGGGAGGTATGAGCAGTTCTTC,CASSLILSGRYEQFF
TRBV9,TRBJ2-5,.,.,TGTGCCAGCAGCGACGAGGGCAGGGGATGGGAGACCCAGTACTTC,CASSDEGRGWETQYF
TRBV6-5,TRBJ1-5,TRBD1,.,TGTGCCAGCAGGTATACAGGGGGCAGCAATCAGCCCCAGCATTTT,CASRYTGGSNQPQHF
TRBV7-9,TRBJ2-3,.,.,TGTGCCAGCAGCTTAGACAACCCTTACGACACAGATACGCAGTATTTT,CASSLDNPYDTDTQYF
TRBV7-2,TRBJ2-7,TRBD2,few,TGTGCCAGCAGCTTAGAGGTGGGGGAGGGTGGCTACGAGCAGTACTTC,CASSLEVGEGGYEQYF
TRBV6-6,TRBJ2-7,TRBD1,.,TGTGCCAGCAGCACCCACCACGGGACAGGGAGAAACGAGCAGTACTTC,CASSTHHGTGRNEQYF
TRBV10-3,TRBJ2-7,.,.,TGTGCCATCAGTGAGGGCACCCCAACATCCTACGAGCAGTACTTC,CAISEGTPTSYEQYF
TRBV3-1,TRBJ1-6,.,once,TGTGCCAGCAGCCATTTCAATACACCCCTCCACTTT,CASSHFNTPLHF
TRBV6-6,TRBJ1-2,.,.,.,CASSTSPSAGYTF
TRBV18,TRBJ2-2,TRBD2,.,TGTGCCAGCTCACCAGTCATGGGACTAGCGGGAGTCTCGACCGGGGAGCTGTTTTTT,CASSPVMGLAGVSTGELFF
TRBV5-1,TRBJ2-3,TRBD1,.,TGCGCCAGCAGCTCGCCGACAGGGAGAAGGACAGATACGCAGTATTTT,CASSSPTGRRTDTQYF
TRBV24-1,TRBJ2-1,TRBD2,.,TGTGCCACCAGTGAGTCTAGCGGGTTCGGGTTCATTGAGCAGTTCTTC,CATSESSGFGFIEQFF
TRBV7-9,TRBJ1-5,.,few,TGTGCCAGCAGCCCCTCCGGGGCCGTCAGCAATCAGCCCCAGCATTTT,CASSPSGAVSNQPQHF
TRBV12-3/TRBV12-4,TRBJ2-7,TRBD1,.,TGTGCCAGCAGCTTCCAACAGGGGCTCTCCGACGAGCAGTACTTC,CASSFQQGLSDEQYF
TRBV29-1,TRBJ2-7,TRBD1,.,TGCAGCGTCCCATCTACAAGACAGGGAACTTCCCACGAGCAGTACTTC,CSVPSTRQGTSHEQYF
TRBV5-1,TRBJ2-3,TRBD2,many,TGCGCCAGCAGCTTTGAGTCGACTAGCGGGGGCGCAGATACGCAGTATTTT,CASSFESTSGGADTQYF
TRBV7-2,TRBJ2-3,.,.,TGTGCCAGCAATAGTCCTCCTGGAGATACGCAGTATTTT,CASNSPPGDTQYF
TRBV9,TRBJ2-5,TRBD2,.,TGTGCCAGCAGCGTAGCTACGGGGGGGCTATGGGAGACCCAGTACTTC,CASSVATGGLWETQYF
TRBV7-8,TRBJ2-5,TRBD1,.,TGTGCCAGCAGCTTAGGATCAGGGGGCGATTGGGAGACCCAGTACTTC,CASSLGSGGDWETQYF
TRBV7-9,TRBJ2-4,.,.,TGTGCCAGCAGCTTAGCTATAGGCTCCGGCATTCAGTACTTC,CASSLAIGSGIQYF
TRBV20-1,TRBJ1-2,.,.,TGCAGTGTTAAGGACAGCACGAACTATGGCTACACCTTC,CSVKDSTNYGYTF
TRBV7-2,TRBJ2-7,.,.,TGTGCCAGCAGCTATCGGACGGCGACCTACGAGCAGTACTTC,CASSYRTATYEQYF
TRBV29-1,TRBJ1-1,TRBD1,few,TGCAGCGCCCGGACAGGGAGTACTGAAGCTTTCTTT,CSARTGSTEAFF
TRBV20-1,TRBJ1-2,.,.,TGCAGTGCCCCGGCGTACGAGGGATCGGGCTATGGCTACACCTTC,CSAPAYEGSGYGYTF
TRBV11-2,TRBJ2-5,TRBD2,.,TGTGCCAGCAGCCTAGCGGCCCAAATAGAGACCCAGTACTTC,CASSLAAQIETQYF
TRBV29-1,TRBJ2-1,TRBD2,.,TGCAGCGTGAGGGGACTAGCCTACAATGAGCAGTTCTTC,CSVRGLAYNEQFF